This T cell receptor beta chain was captured by sequencing in a study of T cells after posttransplantation cyclophosphamide. On the day of bone marrow donation, the related graft donor provided peripheral blood. This clone appeared many times. The antigen is unknown. General study points: Skin or GI-infiltrating T cells shared few TRB sequences with blood. Donor CD8+ memory clones often dominated recipient blood repertoires at later times. After PTCy, TRB diversity resembled that of CNI/methotrexate controls.

Assay used: immunoSEQ multiplex PCR; TCRdb lists only in-frame clones, some missing. The sample contains just over 25,000 clones, none of them singletons. V was cut by 4 bases and J by 4 bases, with 10 bases left in between. Germline CDR1 reads LNHDA; CDR2 reads SQIVND (reference sequence). This CDR3 is built from 14 residues. The sample taken for sequencing was PBMCs. The receptor was isolated from a man aged 45-65 years in good health, CMV-negative, and a related stem cell transplant donor. V usage is TRBV19 and J usage is TRBJ2-2, with D tentatively TRBD1 (5 bases). The CDR3 loop reads CASSTQGVTGELFF. In nucleotides, the CDR3 is TGTGCCAGTAGTACCCAGGGTGTCACCGGGGAGCTGTTTTTT.